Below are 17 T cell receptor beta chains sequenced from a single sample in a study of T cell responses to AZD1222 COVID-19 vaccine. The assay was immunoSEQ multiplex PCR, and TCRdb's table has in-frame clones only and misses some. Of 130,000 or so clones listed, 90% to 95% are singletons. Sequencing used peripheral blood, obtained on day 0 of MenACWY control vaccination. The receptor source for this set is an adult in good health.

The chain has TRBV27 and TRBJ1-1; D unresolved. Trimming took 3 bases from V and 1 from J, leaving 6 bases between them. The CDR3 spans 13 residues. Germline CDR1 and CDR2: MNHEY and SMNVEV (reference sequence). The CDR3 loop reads CASSFGGNTEAFF. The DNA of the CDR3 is TGTGCCAGCAGTTTCGGCGGGAACACTGAAGCTTTCTTT.

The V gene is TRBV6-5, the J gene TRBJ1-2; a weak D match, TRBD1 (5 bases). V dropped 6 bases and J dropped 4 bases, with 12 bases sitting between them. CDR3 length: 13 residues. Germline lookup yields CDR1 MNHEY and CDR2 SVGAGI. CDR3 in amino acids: CASRTPGGYGYTF. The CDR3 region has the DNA TGTGCCAGCAGAACACCCGGGGGCTATGGCTACACCTTC.

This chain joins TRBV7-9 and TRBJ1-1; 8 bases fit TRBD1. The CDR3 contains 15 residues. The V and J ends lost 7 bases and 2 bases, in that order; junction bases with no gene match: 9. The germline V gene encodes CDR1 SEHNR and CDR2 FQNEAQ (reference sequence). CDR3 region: CASTSWDRPNTEAFF. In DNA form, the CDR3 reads TGTGCCAGCACCTCTTGGGACAGGCCAAACACTGAAGCTTTCTTT.

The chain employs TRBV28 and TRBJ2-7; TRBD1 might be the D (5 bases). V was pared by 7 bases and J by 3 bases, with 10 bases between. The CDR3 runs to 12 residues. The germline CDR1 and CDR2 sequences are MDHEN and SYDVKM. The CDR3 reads CASMDTIYEQYF. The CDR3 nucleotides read TGTGCCAGCATGGACACGATCTACGAGCAGTACTTC.

The CDR3 here is CASSRLTGGGLALDEQFF. CDR3 nucleotide sequence: TGTGCCAGCAGCCGTCTCACAGGGGGTGGACTAGCGTTGGATGAGCAGTTCTTC. The chain combines TRBV7-2 with TRBJ2-1; D is possibly TRBD2 (9 bases). CDR1 is SGHTA, CDR2 FQGNSA, per germline. The V end lost 5 bases, the J end lost 8 bases, and 28 bases lay between the germline ends. The length of the CDR3 is 18 residues.

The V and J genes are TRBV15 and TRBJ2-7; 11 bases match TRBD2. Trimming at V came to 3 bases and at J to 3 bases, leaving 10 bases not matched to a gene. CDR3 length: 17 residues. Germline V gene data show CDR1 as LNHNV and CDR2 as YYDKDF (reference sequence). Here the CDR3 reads CATSRGWGTSGHYEQYF. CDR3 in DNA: TGTGCCACCAGCAGGGGATGGGGGACTAGCGGACACTACGAGCAGTACTTC.

This CDR3 reads CASSSRGGLEDTQYF. The CDR3 region has the DNA TGTGCCAGCAGCTCAAGGGGGGGTTTGGAAGATACGCAGTATTTT. V gene TRBV11-3 combines with J gene TRBJ2-3; a weak D match, TRBD2 (7 bases). Germline V gene data show CDR1 as SGHNT and CDR2 as YENEEA. V lost 4 bases, J lost 5 bases, and 16 bases lay in between. This CDR3 has 15 amino acids.

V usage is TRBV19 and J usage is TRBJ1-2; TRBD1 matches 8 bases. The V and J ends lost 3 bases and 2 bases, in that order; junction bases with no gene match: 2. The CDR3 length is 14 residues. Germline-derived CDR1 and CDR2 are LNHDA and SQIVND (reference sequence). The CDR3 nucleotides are TGTGCCAGTAGTATCCGACAGGGGAACTATGGCTACACCTTC. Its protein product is CASSIRQGNYGYTF.

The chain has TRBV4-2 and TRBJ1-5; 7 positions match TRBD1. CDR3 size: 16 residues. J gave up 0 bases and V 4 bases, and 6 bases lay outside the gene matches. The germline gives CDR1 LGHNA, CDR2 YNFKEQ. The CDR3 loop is CASSLGTDYSNQPQHF. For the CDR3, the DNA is TGTGCCAGCAGCCTTGGGACAGACTATAGCAATCAGCCCCAGCATTTT.

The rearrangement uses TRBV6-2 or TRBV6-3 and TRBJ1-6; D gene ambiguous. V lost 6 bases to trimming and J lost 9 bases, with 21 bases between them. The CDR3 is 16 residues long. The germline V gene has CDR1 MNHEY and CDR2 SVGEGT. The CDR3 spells CASSIGPGGYPSPLHF. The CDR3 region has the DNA TGTGCCAGCAGCATCGGTCCCGGAGGGTACCCTTCACCCCTCCACTTT.

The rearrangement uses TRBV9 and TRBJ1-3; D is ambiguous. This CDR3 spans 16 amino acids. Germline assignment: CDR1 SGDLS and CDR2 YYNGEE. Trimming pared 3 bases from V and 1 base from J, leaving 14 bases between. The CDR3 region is CASSASEAGSGNTIYF. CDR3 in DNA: TGTGCCAGCAGCGCTAGCGAGGCGGGGTCTGGAAACACCATATATTTT.

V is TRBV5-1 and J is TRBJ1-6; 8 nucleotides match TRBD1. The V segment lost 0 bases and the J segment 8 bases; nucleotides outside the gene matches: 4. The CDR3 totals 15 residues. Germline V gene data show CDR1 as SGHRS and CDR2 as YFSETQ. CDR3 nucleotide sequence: TGCGCCAGCAGCTTGGGGGGGACAGGTGATTCACCCCTCCACTTT. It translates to CASSLGGTGDSPLHF.

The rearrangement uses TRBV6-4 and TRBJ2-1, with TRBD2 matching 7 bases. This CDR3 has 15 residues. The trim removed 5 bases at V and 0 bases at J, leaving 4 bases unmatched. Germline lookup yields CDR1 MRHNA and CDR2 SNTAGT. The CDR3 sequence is CASSLAASSYNEQFF. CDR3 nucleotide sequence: TGTGCCAGCAGTCTAGCGGCTAGCTCCTACAATGAGCAGTTCTTC.

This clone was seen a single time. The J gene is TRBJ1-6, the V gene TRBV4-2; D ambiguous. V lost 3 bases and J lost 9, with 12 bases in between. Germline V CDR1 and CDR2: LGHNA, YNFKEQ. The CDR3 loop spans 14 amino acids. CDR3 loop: CASSHMEEGSPLHF. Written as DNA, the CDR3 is TGTGCCAGCAGCCATATGGAGGAGGGTTCACCCCTCCACTTT.

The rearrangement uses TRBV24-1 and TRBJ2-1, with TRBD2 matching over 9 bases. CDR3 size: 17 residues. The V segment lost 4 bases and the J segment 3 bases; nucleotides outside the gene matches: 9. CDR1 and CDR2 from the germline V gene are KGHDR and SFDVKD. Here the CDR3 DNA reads TGTGCCACCAGTGACCCGGGACTAGCTGAACACTACAATGAGCAGTTCTTC. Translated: CATSDPGLAEHYNEQFF.

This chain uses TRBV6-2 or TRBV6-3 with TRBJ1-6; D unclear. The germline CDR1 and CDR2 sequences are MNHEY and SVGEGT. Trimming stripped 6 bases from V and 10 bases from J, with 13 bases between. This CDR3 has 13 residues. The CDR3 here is CASSRTVGSPLHF. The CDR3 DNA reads TGTGCCAGCAGCCGGACGGTCGGATCACCCCTCCACTTT.

The CDR3 DNA is TGCGCCAGCAGCCGAGGGCAGCACGGACTAGCGGGAGAAGGCCCCCAAACAGATACGCAGTATTTT. Amino acids: CASSRGQHGLAGEGPQTDTQYF. This rearrangement joins TRBV5-1 to TRBJ2-3, with 13 bases aligning to TRBD2. J lost 3 bases, V lost 4 bases, and 23 bases had no gene match. From germline, CDR1 is SGHRS and CDR2 YFSETQ. CDR3 length: 22 residues.